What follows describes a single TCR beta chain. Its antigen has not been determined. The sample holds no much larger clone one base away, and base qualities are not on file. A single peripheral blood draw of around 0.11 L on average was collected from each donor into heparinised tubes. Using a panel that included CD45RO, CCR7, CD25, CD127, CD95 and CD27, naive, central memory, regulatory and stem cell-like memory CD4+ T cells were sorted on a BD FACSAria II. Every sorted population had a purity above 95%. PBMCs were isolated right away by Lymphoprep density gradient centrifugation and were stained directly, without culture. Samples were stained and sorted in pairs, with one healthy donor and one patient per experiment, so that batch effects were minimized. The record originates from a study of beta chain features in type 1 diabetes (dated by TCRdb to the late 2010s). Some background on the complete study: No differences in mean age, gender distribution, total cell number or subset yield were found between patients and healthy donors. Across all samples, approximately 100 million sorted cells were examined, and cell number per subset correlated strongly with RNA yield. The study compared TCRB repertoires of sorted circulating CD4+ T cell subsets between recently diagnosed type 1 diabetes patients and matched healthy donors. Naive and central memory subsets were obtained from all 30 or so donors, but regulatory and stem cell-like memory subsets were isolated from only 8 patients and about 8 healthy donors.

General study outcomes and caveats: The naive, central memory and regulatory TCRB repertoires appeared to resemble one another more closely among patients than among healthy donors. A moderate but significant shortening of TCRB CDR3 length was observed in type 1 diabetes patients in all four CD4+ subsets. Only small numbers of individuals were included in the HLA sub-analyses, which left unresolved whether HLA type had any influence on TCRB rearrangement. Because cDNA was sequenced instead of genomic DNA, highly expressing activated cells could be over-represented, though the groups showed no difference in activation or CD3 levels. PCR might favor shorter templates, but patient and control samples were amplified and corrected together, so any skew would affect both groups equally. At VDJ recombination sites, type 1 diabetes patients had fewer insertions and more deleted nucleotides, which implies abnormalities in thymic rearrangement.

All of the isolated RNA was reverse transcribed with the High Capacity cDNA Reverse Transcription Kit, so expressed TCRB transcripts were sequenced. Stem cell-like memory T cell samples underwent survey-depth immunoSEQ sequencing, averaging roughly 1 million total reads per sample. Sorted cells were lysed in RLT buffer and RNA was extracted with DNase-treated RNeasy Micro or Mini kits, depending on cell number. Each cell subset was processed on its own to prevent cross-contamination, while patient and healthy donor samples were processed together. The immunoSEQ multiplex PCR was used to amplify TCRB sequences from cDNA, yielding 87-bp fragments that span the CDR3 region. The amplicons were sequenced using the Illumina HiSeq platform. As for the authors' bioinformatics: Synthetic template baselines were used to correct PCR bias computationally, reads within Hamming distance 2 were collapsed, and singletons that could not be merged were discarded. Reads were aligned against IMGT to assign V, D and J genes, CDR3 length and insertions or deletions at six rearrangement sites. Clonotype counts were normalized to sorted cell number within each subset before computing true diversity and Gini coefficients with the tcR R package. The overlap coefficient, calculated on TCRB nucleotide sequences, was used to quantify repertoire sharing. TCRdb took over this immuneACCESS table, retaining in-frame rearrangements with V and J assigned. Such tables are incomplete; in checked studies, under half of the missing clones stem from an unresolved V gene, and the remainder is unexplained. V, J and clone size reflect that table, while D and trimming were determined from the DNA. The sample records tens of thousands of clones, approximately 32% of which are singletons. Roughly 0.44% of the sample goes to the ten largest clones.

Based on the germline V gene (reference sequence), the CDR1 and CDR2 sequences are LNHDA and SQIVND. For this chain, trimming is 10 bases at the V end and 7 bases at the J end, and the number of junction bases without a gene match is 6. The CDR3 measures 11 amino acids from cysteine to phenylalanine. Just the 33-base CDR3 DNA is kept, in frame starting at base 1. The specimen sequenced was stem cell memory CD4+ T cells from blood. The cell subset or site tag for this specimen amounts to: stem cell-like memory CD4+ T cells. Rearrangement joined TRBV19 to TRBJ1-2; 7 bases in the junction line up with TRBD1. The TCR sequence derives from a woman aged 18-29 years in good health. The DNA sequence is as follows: TGTGCCACCTCGGGACAGTTTGGCTACACCTTC. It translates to CATSGQFGYTF.